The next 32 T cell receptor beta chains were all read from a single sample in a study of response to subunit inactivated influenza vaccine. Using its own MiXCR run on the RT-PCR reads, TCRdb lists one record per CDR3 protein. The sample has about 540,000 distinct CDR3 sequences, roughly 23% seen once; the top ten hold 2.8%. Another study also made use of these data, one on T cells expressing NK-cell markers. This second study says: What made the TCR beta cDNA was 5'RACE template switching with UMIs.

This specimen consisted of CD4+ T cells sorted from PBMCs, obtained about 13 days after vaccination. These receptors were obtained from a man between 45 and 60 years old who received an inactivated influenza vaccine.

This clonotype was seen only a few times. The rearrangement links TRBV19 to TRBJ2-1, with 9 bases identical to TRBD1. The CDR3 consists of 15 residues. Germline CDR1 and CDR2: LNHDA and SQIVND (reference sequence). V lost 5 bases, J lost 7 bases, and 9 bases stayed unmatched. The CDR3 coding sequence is TGTGCCAGTAGTGGGGGACAGGGTAATTCGAATGAGCAGTTCTTC. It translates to CASSGGQGNSNEQFF.

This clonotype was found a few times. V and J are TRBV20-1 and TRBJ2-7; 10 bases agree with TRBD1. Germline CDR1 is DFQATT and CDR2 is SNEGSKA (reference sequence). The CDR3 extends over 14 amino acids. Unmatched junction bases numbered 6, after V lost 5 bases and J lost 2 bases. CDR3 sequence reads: CSASAGTGAYEQYF. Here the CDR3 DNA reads TGCAGTGCTTCCGCCGGGACAGGGGCCTACGAGCAGTACTTC.

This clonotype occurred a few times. In DNA, the CDR3 is TGTGCCAGCAGCCACCCCCCGGTCTACAATGAGCAGTTCTTC. It specifies CASSHPPVYNEQFF. The chain carries TRBV12-3 or TRBV12-4 and TRBJ2-1, with D unresolved. The CDR3 is 14 residues long. V was shortened by 6 bases and J by 3 bases, with 12 bases between the two germline ends.

CDR3 sequence: CSARQAPNQPQHF. The CDR3 DNA follows: TGCAGTGCTAGACAGGCCCCCAATCAGCCCCAGCATTTT. The chain recombines TRBV20-1 with TRBJ1-5; D unresolved. This CDR3 comprises 13 residues. The V and J ends lost 2 bases and 3 bases respectively, with 8 bases between them. The germline gives CDR1 DFQATT, CDR2 SNEGSKA (reference sequence).

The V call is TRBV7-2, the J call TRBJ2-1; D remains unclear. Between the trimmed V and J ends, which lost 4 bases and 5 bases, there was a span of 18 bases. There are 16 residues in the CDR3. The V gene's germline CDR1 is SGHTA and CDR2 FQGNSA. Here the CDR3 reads CASSYGFNGYNNEQFF. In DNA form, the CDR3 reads TGTGCCAGCAGCTACGGATTTAACGGATACAACAATGAGCAGTTCTTC.

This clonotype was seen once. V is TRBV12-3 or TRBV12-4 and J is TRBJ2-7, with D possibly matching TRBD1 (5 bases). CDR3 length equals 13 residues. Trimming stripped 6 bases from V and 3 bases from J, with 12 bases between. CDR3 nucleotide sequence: TGTGCCAGCAGAGCAGGGAATAGCTACGAGCAGTACTTC. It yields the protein CASRAGNSYEQYF.

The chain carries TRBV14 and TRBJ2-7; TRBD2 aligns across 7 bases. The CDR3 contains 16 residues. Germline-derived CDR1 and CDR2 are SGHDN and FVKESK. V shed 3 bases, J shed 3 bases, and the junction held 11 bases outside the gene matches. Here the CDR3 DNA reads TGTGCCAGCAGCCAGACGGGGCGGGAGAGAAACTACGAGCAGTACTTC. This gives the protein CASSQTGRERNYEQYF.

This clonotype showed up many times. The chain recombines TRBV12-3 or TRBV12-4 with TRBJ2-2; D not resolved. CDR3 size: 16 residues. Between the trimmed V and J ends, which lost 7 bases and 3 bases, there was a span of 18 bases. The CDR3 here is CASTNSRLGYTGELFF. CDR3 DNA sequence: TGTGCCAGCACCAATAGCCGCCTCGGCTACACCGGGGAGCTGTTTTTT.

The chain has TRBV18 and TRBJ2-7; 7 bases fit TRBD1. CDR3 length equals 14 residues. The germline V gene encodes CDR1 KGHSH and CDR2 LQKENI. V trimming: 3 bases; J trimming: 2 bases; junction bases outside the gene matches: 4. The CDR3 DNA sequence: TGTGCCAGCTCACCCGACAGGGTAACCTACGAGCAGTACTTC. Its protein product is CASSPDRVTYEQYF.

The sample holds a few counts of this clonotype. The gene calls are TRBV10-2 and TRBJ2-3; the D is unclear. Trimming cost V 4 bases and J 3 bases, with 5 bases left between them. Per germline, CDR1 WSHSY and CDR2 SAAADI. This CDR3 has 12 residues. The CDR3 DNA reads TGCGCCAGCAGTGGAAGGACAGATACGCAGTATTTT. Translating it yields CASSGRTDTQYF.

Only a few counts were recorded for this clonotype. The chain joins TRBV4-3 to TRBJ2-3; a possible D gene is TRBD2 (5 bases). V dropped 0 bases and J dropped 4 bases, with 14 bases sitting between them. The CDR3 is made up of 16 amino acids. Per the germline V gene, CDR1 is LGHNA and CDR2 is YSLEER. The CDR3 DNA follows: TGCGCCAGCAGCCAAGATAAGAGGCTAGCTCCAGATACGCAGTATTTT. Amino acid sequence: CASSQDKRLAPDTQYF.

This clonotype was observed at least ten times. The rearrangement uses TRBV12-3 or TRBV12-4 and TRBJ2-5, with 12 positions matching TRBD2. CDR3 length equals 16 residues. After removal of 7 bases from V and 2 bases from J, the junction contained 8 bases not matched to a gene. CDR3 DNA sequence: TGTGCCAGCAAAATCGGGACTAGCGGGTTACAAGAGACCCAGTACTTC. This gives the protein CASKIGTSGLQETQYF.

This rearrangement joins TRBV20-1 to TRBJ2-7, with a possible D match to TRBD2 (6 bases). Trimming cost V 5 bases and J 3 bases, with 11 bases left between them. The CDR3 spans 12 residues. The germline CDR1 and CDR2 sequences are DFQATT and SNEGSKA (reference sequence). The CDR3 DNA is TGCAGTGCTGATCTAGCGTACTACGAGCAGTACTTC. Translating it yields CSADLAYYEQYF.

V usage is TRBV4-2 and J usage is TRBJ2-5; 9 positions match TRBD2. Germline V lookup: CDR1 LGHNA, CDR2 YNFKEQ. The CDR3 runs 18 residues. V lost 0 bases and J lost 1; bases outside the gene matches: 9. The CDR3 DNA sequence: TGTGCCAGCAGCCAAGATTCGTTGCTAGCGGGGTTCCAAGAGACCCAGTACTTC. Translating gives CASSQDSLLAGFQETQYF.

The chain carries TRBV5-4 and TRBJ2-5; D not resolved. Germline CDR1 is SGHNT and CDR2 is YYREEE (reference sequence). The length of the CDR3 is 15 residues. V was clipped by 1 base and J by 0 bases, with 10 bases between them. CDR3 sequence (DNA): TGTGCCAGCAGCTTGATTTTTGGGAACCAAGAGACCCAGTACTTC. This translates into CASSLIFGNQETQYF.

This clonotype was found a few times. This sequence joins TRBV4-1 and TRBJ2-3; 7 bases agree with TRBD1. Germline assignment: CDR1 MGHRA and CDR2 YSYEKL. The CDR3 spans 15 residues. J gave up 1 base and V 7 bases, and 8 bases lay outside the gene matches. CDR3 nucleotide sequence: TGCGCCAGCATCTCGACAGGGATGGGCACAGATACGCAGTATTTT. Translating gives CASISTGMGTDTQYF.

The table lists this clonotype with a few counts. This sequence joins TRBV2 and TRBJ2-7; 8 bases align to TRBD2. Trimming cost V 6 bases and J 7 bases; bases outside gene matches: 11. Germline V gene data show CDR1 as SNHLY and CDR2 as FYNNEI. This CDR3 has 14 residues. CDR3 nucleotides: TGTGCCAGCAGCGGACTTAAAAGCGGGAGTGAGCAGTACTTC. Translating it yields CASSGLKSGSEQYF.

This CDR3 is CASSVAGTLRETQYF. In DNA form, the CDR3 reads TGTGCCAGCAGCGTTGCCGGGACCTTAAGGGAGACCCAGTACTTC. This rearrangement joins TRBV9 to TRBJ2-5; D could derive from TRBD1 or TRBD2 (5 bases each). CDR1 and CDR2 from the germline V gene are SGDLS and YYNGEE. The ends were cut back, 2 bases at V and 5 bases at J, with 16 bases in the middle. The CDR3 sequence is 15 residues long.

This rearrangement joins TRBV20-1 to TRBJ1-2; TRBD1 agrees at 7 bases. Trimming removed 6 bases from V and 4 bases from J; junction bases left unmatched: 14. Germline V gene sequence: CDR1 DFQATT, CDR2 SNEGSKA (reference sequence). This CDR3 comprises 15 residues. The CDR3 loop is CSATPTGVPSYGYTF. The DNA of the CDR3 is TGCAGTGCAACACCCACAGGGGTCCCTTCCTATGGCTACACCTTC.

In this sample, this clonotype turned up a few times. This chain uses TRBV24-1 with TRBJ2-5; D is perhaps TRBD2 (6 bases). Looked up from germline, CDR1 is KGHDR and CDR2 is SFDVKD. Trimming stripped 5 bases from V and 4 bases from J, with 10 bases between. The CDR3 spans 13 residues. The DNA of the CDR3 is TGTGCCACCAGTGCGGGACTTCCAGAGACCCAGTACTTC. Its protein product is CATSAGLPETQYF.

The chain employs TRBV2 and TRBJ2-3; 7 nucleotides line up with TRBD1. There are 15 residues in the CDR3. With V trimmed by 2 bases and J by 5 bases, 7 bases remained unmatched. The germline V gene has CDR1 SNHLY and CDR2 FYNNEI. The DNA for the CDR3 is TGTGCCAGCAGTGAATTGGGACAGAATCAAGATACGCAGTATTTT. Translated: CASSELGQNQDTQYF.

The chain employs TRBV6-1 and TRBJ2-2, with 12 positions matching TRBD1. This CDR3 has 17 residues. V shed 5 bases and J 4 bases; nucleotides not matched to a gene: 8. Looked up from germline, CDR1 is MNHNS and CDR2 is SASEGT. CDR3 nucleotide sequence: TGTGCCAGCAGTAAAGAGGGGACAGGGGGCGGCACCGGGGAGCTGTTTTTT. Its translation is CASSKEGTGGGTGELFF.

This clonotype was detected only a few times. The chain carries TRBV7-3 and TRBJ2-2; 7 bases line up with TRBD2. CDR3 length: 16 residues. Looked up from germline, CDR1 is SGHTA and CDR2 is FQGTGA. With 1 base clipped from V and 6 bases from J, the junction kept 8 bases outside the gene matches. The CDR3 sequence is CASSLKFRGRAGELFF. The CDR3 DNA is TGTGCCAGCAGCTTAAAGTTTCGAGGGAGGGCCGGGGAGCTGTTTTTT.

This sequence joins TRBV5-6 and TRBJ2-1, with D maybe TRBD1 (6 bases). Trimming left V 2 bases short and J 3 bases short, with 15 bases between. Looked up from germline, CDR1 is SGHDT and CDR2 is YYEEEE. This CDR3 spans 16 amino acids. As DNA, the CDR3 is TGTGCCAGCAGCTTCACCGGCAGGGGAAACTACAATGAGCAGTTCTTC. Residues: CASSFTGRGNYNEQFF. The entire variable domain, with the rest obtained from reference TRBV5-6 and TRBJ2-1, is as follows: DAGVTQSPTHLIKTRGQQVTLRCSPKSGHDTVSWYQQALGQGPQFIFQYYEEEERQRGNFPDRFSGHQFPNYSSELNVNALLLGDSALYLCASSFTGRGNYNEQFFGPGTRLTVL.

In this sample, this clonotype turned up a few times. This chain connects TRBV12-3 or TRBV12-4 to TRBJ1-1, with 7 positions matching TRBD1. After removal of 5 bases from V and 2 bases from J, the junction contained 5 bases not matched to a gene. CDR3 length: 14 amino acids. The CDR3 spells CASSTGASNTEAFF. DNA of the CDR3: TGTGCCAGCAGTACAGGGGCTAGTAACACTGAAGCTTTCTTT.

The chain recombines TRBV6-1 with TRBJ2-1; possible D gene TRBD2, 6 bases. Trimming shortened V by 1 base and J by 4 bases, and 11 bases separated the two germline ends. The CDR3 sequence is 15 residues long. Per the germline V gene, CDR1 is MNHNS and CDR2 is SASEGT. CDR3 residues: CASSEGRGRYNEQFF. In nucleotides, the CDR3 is TGTGCCAGCAGTGAAGGGCGGGGACGTTACAATGAGCAGTTCTTC.

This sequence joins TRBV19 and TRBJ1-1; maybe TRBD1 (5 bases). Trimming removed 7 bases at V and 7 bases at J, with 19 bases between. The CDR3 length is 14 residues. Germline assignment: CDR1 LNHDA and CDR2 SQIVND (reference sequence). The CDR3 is CASNLGQSMGEAFF. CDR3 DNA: TGTGCCAGTAACCTGGGGCAGAGCATGGGTGAAGCTTTCTTT.

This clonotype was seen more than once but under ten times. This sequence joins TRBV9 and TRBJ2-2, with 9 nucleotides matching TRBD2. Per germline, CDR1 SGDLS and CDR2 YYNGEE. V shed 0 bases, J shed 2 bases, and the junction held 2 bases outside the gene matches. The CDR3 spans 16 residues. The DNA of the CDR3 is TGTGCCAGCAGCGTAGGTAGCGGGAGCAACACCGGGGAGCTGTTTTTT. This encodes CASSVGSGSNTGELFF. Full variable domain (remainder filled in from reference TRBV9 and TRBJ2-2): DSGVTQTPKHLITATGQRVTLRCSPRSGDLSVYWYQQSLDQGLQFLIQYYNGEERAKGNILERFSAQQFPDLHSELNLSSLELGDSALYFCASSVGSGSNTGELFFGEGSRLTVL.

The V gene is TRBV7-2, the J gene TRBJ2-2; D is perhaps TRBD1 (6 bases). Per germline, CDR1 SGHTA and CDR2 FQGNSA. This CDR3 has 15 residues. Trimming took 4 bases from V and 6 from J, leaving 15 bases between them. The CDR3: CASSSGQLRPGELFF. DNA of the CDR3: TGTGCCAGCAGCTCAGGACAGCTCAGGCCCGGGGAGCTGTTTTTT. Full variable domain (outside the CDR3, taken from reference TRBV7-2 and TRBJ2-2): GAGVSQSPSNKVTEKGKDVELRCDPISGHTALYWYRQSLGQGLEFLIYFQGNSAPDKSGLPSDRFSAERTGGSVSTLTIQRTQQEDSAVYLCASSSGQLRPGELFFGEGSRLTVL.

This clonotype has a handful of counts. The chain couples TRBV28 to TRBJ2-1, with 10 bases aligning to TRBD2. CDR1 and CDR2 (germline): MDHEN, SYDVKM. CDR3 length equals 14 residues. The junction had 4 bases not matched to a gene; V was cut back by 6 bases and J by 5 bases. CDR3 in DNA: TGTGCCAGCAGCATTAGCGGGGGGAACAATGAGCAGTTCTTC. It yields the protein CASSISGGNNEQFF.

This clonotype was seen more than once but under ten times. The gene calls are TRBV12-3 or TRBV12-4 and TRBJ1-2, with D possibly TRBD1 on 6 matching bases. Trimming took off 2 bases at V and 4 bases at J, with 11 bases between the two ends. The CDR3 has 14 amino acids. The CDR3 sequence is CASSLLAGAYGYTF. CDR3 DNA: TGTGCCAGCAGTTTACTAGCAGGGGCCTATGGCTACACCTTC.

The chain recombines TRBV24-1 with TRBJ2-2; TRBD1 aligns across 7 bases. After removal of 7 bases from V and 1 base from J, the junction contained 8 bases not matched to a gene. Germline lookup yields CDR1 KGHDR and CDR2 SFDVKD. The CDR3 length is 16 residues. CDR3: CATSTTGPLNTGELFF. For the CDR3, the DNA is TGTGCCACCAGCACGACAGGGCCTCTGAACACCGGGGAGCTGTTTTTT.